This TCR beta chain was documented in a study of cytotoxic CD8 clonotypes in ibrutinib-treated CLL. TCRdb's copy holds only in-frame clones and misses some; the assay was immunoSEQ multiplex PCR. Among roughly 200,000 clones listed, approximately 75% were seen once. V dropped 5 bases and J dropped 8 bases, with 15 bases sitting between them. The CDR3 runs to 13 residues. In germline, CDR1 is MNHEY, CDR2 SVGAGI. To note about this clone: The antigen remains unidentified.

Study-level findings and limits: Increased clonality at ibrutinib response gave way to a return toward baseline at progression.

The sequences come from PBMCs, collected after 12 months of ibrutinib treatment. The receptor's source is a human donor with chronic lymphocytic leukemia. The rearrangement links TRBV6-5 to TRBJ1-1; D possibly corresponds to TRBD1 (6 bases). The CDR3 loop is CASSKRAQGEAFF. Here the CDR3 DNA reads TGTGCCAGCAGTAAGCGGGCCCAGGGGGAAGCTTTCTTT.